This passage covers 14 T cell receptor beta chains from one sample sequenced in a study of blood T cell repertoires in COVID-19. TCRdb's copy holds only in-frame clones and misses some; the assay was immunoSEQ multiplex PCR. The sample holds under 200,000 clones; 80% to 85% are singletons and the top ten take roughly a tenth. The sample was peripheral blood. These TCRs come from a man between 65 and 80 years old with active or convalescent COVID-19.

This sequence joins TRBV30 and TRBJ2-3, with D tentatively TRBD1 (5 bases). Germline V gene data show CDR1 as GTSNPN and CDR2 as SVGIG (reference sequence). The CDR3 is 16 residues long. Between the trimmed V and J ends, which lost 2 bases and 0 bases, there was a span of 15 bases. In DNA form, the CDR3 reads TGTGCCTGGAGTCCCAGTAAGGACACAAGCACAGATACGCAGTATTTT. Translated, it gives CAWSPSKDTSTDTQYF.

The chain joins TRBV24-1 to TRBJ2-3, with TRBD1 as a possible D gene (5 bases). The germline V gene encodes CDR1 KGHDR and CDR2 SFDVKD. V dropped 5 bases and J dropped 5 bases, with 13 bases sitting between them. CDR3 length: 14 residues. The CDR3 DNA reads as TGTGCCACCAGTGCCACAGGTCGTGGAGATACGCAGTATTTT. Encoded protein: CATSATGRGDTQYF.

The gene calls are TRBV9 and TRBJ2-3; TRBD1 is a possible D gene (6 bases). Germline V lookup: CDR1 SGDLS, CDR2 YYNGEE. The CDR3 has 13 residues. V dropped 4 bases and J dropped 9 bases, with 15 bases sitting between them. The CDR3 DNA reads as TGTGCCAGCAGCATCGACGCAGGGGCGACGCAGTATTTT. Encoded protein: CASSIDAGATQYF.

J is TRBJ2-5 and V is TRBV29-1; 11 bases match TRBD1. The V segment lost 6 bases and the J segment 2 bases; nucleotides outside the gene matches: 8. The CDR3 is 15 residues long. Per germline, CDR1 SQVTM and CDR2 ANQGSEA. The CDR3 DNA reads TGCAGCGTGAATCCCGGGACAGGGGGTCAAGAGACCCAGTACTTC. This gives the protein CSVNPGTGGQETQYF.

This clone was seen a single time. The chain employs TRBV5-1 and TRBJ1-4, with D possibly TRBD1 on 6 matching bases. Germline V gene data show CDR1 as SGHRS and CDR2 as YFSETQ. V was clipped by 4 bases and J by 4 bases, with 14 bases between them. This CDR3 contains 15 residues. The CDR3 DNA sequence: TGCGCCAGCAGCCTGGGGGCAGGTCGTAATGAAAAACTGTTTTTT. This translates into CASSLGAGRNEKLFF. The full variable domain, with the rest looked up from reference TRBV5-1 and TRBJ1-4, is KAGVTQTPRYLIKTRGQQVTLSCSPISGHRSVSWYQQTPGQGLQFLFEYFSETQRNKGNFPGRFSGRQFSNSRSEMNVSTLELGDSALYLCASSLGAGRNEKLFFGSGTQLSVL.

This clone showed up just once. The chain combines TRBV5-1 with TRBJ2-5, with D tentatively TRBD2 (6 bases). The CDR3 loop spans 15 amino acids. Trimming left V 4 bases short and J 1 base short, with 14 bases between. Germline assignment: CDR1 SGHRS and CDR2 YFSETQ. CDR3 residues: CASSGGTRGQETQYF. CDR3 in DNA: TGCGCCAGCAGCGGGGGGACGAGGGGCCAAGAGACCCAGTACTTC.

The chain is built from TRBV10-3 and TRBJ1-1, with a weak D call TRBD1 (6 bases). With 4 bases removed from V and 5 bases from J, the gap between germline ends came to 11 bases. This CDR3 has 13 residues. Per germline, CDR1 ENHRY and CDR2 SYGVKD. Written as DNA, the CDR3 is TGTGCCATCAGTGGGGCAGGGGAAACTGAAGCTTTCTTT. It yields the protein CAISGAGETEAFF.

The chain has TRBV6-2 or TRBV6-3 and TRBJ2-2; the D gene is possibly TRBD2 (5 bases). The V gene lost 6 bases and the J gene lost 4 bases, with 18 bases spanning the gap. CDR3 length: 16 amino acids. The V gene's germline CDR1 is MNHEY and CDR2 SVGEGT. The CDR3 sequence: CASSGELEDLTGELFF. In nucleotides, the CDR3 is TGTGCCAGCAGCGGAGAACTAGAAGATCTCACCGGGGAGCTGTTTTTT.

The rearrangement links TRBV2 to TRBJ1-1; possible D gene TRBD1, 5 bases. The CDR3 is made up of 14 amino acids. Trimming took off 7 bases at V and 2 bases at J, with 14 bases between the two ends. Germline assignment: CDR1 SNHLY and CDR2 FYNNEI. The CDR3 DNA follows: TGTGCCAGCAACCGACAGAGAACTAACACTGAAGCTTTCTTT. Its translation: CASNRQRTNTEAFF.

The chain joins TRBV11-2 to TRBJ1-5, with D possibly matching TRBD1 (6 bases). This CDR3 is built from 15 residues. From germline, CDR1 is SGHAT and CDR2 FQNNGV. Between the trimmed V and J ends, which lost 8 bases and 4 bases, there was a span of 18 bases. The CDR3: CASSTGERGNQPQHF. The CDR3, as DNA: TGTGCCAGCTCCACCGGGGAAAGGGGGAATCAGCCCCAGCATTTT.

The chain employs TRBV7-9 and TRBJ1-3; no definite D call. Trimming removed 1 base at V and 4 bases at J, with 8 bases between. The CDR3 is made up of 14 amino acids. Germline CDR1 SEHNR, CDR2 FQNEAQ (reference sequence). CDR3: CASSLGTHGNTIYF. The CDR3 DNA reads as TGTGCCAGCAGCTTAGGAACTCACGGAAACACCATATATTTT.

The CDR3 DNA is TGTGCCAGCAGAGCCTCCAGGGGGAGTCAGCCCCAGCATTTT. Translated, it gives CASRASRGSQPQHF. J is TRBJ1-5 and V is TRBV6-5; 7 nucleotides agree with TRBD1. There are 14 residues in the CDR3. Germline V gene sequence: CDR1 MNHEY, CDR2 SVGAGI. Trimming removed 6 bases from V and 6 bases from J; junction bases left unmatched: 8.

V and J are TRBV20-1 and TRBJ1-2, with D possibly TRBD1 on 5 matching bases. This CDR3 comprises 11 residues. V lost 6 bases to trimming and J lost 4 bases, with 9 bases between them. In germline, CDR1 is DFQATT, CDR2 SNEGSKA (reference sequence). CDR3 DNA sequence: TGCAGTGCCGCTACAGGCTATGGCTACACCTTC. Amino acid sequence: CSAATGYGYTF.

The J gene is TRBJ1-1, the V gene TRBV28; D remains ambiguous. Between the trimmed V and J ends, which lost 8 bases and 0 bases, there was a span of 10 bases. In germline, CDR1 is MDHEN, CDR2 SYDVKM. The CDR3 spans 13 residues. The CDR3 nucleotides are TGTGCCAGCTTTACAGTCATGAACACTGAAGCTTTCTTT. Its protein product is CASFTVMNTEAFF. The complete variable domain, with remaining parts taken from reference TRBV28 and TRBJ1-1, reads DVKVTQSSRYLVKRTGEKVFLECVQDMDHENMFWYRQDPGLGLRLIYFSYDVKMKEKGDIPEGYSVSREKKERFSLILESASTNQTSMYLCASFTVMNTEAFFGQGTRLTVV.